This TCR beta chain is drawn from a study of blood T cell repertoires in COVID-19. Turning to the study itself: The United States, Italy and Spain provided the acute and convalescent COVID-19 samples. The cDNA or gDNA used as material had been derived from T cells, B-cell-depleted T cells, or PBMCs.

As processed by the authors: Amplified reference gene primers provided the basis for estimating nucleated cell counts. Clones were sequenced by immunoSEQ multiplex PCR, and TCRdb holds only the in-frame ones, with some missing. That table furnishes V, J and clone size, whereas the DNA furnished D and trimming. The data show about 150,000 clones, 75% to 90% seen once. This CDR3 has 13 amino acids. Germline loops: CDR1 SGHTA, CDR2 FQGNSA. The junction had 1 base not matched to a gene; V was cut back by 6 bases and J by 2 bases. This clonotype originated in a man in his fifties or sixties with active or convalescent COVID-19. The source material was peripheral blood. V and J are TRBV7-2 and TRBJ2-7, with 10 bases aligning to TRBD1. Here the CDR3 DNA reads TGTGCCAGCAGGGGACAGGGGACCTACGAGCAGTACTTC. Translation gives CASRGQGTYEQYF.